Detailed here is one TCR beta chain. Only a few counts were recorded for this clonotype. There is no known antigen for this receptor. A single base separates this from a much larger clone, so it may be a read error. V was cut back by 3 bases and J by 5 bases, leaving a gap of 5 bases between them. According to the germline V gene (reference sequence), CDR1 reads MNHEY and CDR2 reads SMNVEV. From the cysteine up to the phenylalanine, the CDR3 has a length of 11 residues. This entry keeps only the CDR3 DNA: 33 bases, framed from base 1. This specimen belongs to a study of T cells in Graves' hyperthyroidism and ophthalmopathy (dated by TCRdb to between 2017 and 2020). About the full investigation: Peripheral blood was sampled at the time of initial diagnosis, prior to any treatment. To identify TCR V-J signatures that set the groups apart, the researchers used a discovery cohort of about a hundred patients, made up of around 40 with Graves' ophthalmopathy and some 58 with stable Graves' hyperthyroidism. Prospective prediction of ophthalmopathy was tested in an independent validation cohort of about 19 hyperthyroidism patients and 17 patients who later progressed to ophthalmopathy. The approximately 100 discovery patients were divided at random into training and test sets in a 7:3 ratio. Thyroid tissue and blood T-cell repertoires from about six Graves' hyperthyroidism patients were also compared in the study. Following sampling, methimazole starting at 30 mg daily was given to hyperthyroidism patients, and high-dose intravenous methylprednisolone was given to ophthalmopathy patients. The paper describes TCR Vbeta CDR3 sequencing of 135 peripheral blood samples, made up of some 42 ophthalmopathy patients, around 78 hyperthyroidism patients and about 17 progressor patients. Broad study findings and their caveats: In validation, the model predicted progression to ophthalmopathy a median of around 6.5 months before onset, with roughly 71% sensitivity and about 75% specificity. Sample size was not statistically predetermined, and blinding of investigators to group allocation was not performed. In cross-validation, a model built on a 13 V-J signature told ophthalmopathy apart from stable hyperthyroidism with 85% to 90% sensitivity and roughly 81% specificity, and in testing the same model reached 80%/75%. Blood samples also contained most of the expanded thyroid clonotypes (frequency above 0.001), which suggests that blood repertoires may reflect thyroid immune responses.

The TCR beta CDR3 regions were amplified from RNA transcripts. A first-round RT-PCR of the TCR CDR3 used the HTBI primer set with the Qiagen OneStep RT-PCR kit. The libraries were constructed in a second round of multiplex PCR and then size-selected and purified. Libraries were sequenced paired-end with 100 bp reads on an Illumina HiSeq2000. The study's processing was this. Raw data were processed with SOAPnuke, discarding reads with adapters, uncalled bases, mean Phred below 15, or no exact constant-primer or identifier match. High-quality paired reads were merged using COPE v1.2.5, and each unique nucleotide sequence was defined as a clonotype. MiTCR v1.1 was used to align clonotypes to the IMGT TRBV, TRBD and TRBJ reference segments. The analysis included only V-J combinations with a frequency above 0.0001, which together covered 99.2% of the repertoires. A TCS score was defined as the ratio between F50 (clonal expansion) and ExV (chaos), using BLOSUM62-based TCRdist between CDR3 peptides within each V-J. Welch's t-statistics and random forest reduced around 550 V-J features to about 13, which were used in a naive Bayes classifier (R e1071). In-frame beta chains were kept once TCRdb had trimmed the public reads at Q25 with fastp and called clones with MiXCR. Entries are consolidated by CDR3 protein sequence, retaining the most common genes and DNA. What appears here as the V and J calls and clone size reflects TCRdb's work, not the paper's. In this sample the table shows roughly 250,000 distinct CDR3 sequences, approximately 23% of which occur a single time. The top ten clones comprise over 55% of the sample.

Ophthalmopathy patients had moderately to severely active disease, with a Clinical Activity Score of 3 or more, a NOSPECS grade of 4 or more, and a disease duration of less than 3 months. Patients with uncontrolled infections, other autoimmune diseases, pregnancy or lactation were excluded. Diagnoses were based on clinical symptoms, serum thyroxine and TRAb, thyroid ultrasound and orbital computed tomography. PBMCs were separated from roughly 10 ml of fresh peripheral blood using Ficoll-Paque density gradient centrifugation. Trizol reagent was used to extract total RNA, and RNA quality was then checked on an Agilent 2100 Bioanalyzer.

The receptor chain draws on TRBV27 and TRBJ2-7, with the D gene uncertain. The material sequenced was blood. This sequence was found in a man between 25 and 39 years old with Graves' ophthalmopathy. The CDR3 sequence is CASSFGDEQYF. Read as DNA, the sequence is TGTGCCAGCAGTTTTGGCGACGAGCAGTACTTC.